The following is a T cell receptor (beta chain) sequence with its context. This record belongs to a study of blood T cell repertoires in COVID-19. Profiling relied on immunoSEQ multiplex PCR, and the TCRdb table lists in-frame clones only, not all of them. The table shows 120,000 or so clones, with roughly three quarters occurring only once. The sequencing input was peripheral blood. The clonotype was recovered from a man between 35 and 55 years old with active or convalescent COVID-19.

The CDR3 sequence: CASSLEGGLNTEAFF. CDR3 in DNA: TGCGCCAGCAGCTTGGAAGGGGGCCTGAACACTGAAGCTTTCTTT. The gene calls are TRBV5-1 and TRBJ1-1; 7 nucleotides agree with TRBD1. J gave up 0 bases and V 0 bases, and 2 bases lay outside the gene matches. This CDR3 comprises 15 residues. CDR1 SGHRS and CDR2 YFSETQ come from the germline V gene.